This TCR beta chain emerged from a study of T-cell reconstitution after alpha-beta-depleted transplantation in children. This clonotype was observed a handful of times. Germline lookup yields CDR1 DFQATT and CDR2 SNEGSKA (reference sequence). Trimming removed 0 bases at V and 2 bases at J, with 13 bases between. CDR3 length: 15 amino acids. Researchers prepared the TCRbeta library using unique molecular identifiers, the study reports. TCRdb reprocessed the PCR reads with MiXCR, giving one entry per CDR3 protein. The table records about 420,000 distinct CDR3 sequences, around 16% of them present only once.

The chain is built from TRBV20-1 and TRBJ1-2; no definite D call. The receptor comes from a boy under two years old who had a stem cell transplant for Wiskott-Aldrich syndrome, so the T cells may come from the graft donor. Source: PBMCs, mostly from graft donor cells, taken 360 days after TCRalphabeta/CD19-depleted stem cell transplant. The CDR3 here is CSARDADVTNYGYTF. In nucleotides, the CDR3 is TGCAGTGCTAGAGACGCGGACGTCACAAACTATGGCTACACCTTC.